Below are 25 T cell receptor beta chains sequenced from a single sample in a study of Graves' ophthalmopathy and Graves' hyperthyroidism. Amplifying from RNA transcripts, the study obtained TCR beta CDR3 regions. The first round was an RT-PCR with HTBI primers, and the second round was a multiplex PCR. TCRdb re-called the multiplex PCR reads through MiXCR, storing one row per CDR3 protein. The sample carries fewer than 600,000 distinct CDR3 sequences, approximately 15% recorded once. Sequencing input: blood. The receptors were sampled from a woman aged 30 to 39 with Graves' ophthalmopathy.

This clonotype was seen at least ten times. J is TRBJ2-7 and V is TRBV5-1, with D unresolved. Germline CDR1 reads SGHRS; CDR2 reads YFSETQ. The CDR3 sequence is 12 residues long. V lost 4 bases and J lost 2, with 7 bases in between. The CDR3 DNA is TGCGCCAGCAGCGCCGGTACCTACGAGCAGTACTTC. Its translation is CASSAGTYEQYF. Complete variable domain (other parts from reference TRBV5-1 and TRBJ2-7): KAGVTQTPRYLIKTRGQQVTLSCSPISGHRSVSWYQQTPGQGLQFLFEYFSETQRNKGNFPGRFSGRQFSNSRSEMNVSTLELGDSALYLCASSAGTYEQYFGPGTRLTVT.

This clonotype was observed at least ten times. The V and J genes are TRBV9 and TRBJ1-3; D remains ambiguous. Per the germline V gene, CDR1 is SGDLS and CDR2 is YYNGEE. Trimming shortened V by 0 bases and J by 4 bases, and 5 bases separated the two germline ends. The CDR3 consists of 13 residues. This CDR3 reads CASSVAPGNTIYF. CDR3 DNA sequence: TGTGCCAGCAGCGTAGCTCCGGGAAACACCATATATTTT.

The chain employs TRBV6-5 and TRBJ2-5; 8 positions match TRBD2. This CDR3 is 16 amino acids long. Germline V gene sequence: CDR1 MNHEY, CDR2 SVGAGI. Trimming cost V 0 bases and J 5 bases; bases outside gene matches: 8. The CDR3: CASSYSGIAGWETQYF. CDR3 bases: TGTGCCAGCAGTTACTCGGGGATAGCGGGGTGGGAGACCCAGTACTTC.

This clonotype came up many times. V is TRBV12-5 and J is TRBJ2-5; possible D gene TRBD1, 6 bases. V was shortened by 2 bases and J by 0 bases, with 13 bases between the two germline ends. CDR1 is LGHNT, CDR2 FRNRAP, per germline. This CDR3 has 16 residues. CDR3 in amino acids: CASGLPTDSNQETQYF. CDR3 bases: TGTGCTAGTGGTTTGCCCACGGACAGCAACCAAGAGACCCAGTACTTC.

Many counts were recorded for this clonotype. Germline and junction disagree at one end, which may indicate a read error. V and J are TRBV27 and TRBJ2-5; D unresolved. The CDR3 length is 14 residues. The germline gives CDR1 MNHEY, CDR2 SMNVEV (reference sequence). The CDR3 region has the DNA TGTGCCAGCAGTCAATTGGCGTTTGGAGAGACCAAGTACTTC. Its protein product is CASSQLAFGETKYF.

The sample holds many counts of this clonotype. The chain combines TRBV29-1 with TRBJ2-5; possibly TRBD1 for D (6 bases). The CDR3 consists of 16 residues. The V gene lost 2 bases and the J gene lost 5 bases, with 21 bases spanning the gap. Germline CDR1 SQVTM, CDR2 ANQGSEA. Written as DNA, the CDR3 is TGCAGCGTTGAACCGGCGACAGGTGGTGTACAGGAGACCCAGTACTTC. Encoded protein: CSVEPATGGVQETQYF.

This clonotype was recorded at least ten times. The gene calls are TRBV12-3 or TRBV12-4 and TRBJ2-6, with a weak D call TRBD2 (5 bases). V lost 5 bases and J 3 bases, leaving 11 bases between the germline ends. The CDR3 is made up of 15 amino acids. DNA for the CDR3: TGTGCCAGCAGTCCGGGAAGGGTTGGGGCCAACGTCCTGACTTTC. Its translation is CASSPGRVGANVLTF.

This clonotype was counted at least ten times. The V gene is TRBV6-2 or TRBV6-3, the J gene TRBJ2-7, with 12 bases identical to TRBD1. V lost 2 bases, J lost 5 bases, and 1 base stayed unmatched. Germline V gene lookup returns CDR1 MNHEY and CDR2 SVGEGT. The CDR3 covers 14 residues. CDR3 in amino acids: CASSYGTGGNEQYF. The CDR3 nucleotides read TGTGCCAGCAGTTACGGGACAGGGGGCAACGAGCAGTACTTC.

This clonotype was seen at least ten times. The rearrangement joins TRBV6-5 to TRBJ1-2; no firm D call. CDR3 length equals 13 residues. The ends were cut back, 6 bases at V and 4 bases at J, with 12 bases in the middle. Per the germline V gene, CDR1 is MNHEY and CDR2 is SVGAGI. Written as DNA, the CDR3 is TGTGCCAGCAGGCCAACAGTGTCCTATGGCTACACCTTC. Translating it yields CASRPTVSYGYTF.

In this sample, this clonotype turned up many times. V gene TRBV4-2 combines with J gene TRBJ1-6, with unresolved D. V was cut by 3 bases and J by 8 bases, with 14 bases left in between. Germline V gene sequence: CDR1 LGHNA, CDR2 YNFKEQ. The CDR3 has 15 residues. The CDR3 region has the DNA TGTGCCAGCAGCCAGGGCTGGCTCCAAGATTCACCCCTCCACTTT. The encoded protein is CASSQGWLQDSPLHF.

The V call is TRBV6-2 or TRBV6-3, the J call TRBJ2-7; 9 nucleotides line up with TRBD2. V shed 4 bases and J 1 base; nucleotides not matched to a gene: 5. This CDR3 has 15 residues. CDR1 and CDR2 from the germline V gene are MNHEY and SVGEGT. The CDR3, as DNA: TGTGCCAGCAGTTTAGCGGGAGTTCAGTCCTACGAGCAGTACTTC. This translates into CASSLAGVQSYEQYF.

Comment on this clonotype: Since the CDR3 does not end with the conserved phenylalanine or tryptophan, this likely comes from a read error. J is TRBJ1-5 and V is TRBV28; D is undetermined. This CDR3 contains 14 residues. Trimming shortened V by 7 bases and J by 3 bases, and 13 bases separated the two germline ends. Germline loops: CDR1 MDHEN, CDR2 SYDVKM. The CDR3 DNA reads TGTGCCAGCATCTCTCGGAAATACAATCAGCCCCAGCATTAT. Its translation is CASISRKYNQPQHY.

A few counts support this clonotype. For the CDR3, the DNA is TGTGCCAGCAGCTTTACCGGGACACCTAACACCGGGGAGCTGTTTTTT. It encodes CASSFTGTPNTGELFF. The V gene is TRBV11-1, the J gene TRBJ2-2; possible D gene TRBD1, 6 bases. CDR1 and CDR2 from the germline V gene are SGHAT and FQDESV (reference sequence). The CDR3 length is 16 residues. The ends were cut back, 3 bases at V and 2 bases at J, with 13 bases in the middle. The whole variable domain, remainder taken from reference TRBV11-1 and TRBJ2-2, is EAEVAQSPRYKITEKSQAVAFWCDPISGHATLYWYRQILGQGPELLVQFQDESVVDDSQLPKDRFSAERLKGVDSTLKIQPAELGDSAMYLCASSFTGTPNTGELFFGEGSRLTVL.

This clonotype was found many times. The chain couples TRBV20-1 to TRBJ1-6; TRBD1 is a possible D gene (5 bases). Trimming pared 6 bases from V and 4 bases from J, leaving 19 bases between. This CDR3 has 16 residues. Germline V gene lookup returns CDR1 DFQATT and CDR2 SNEGSKA (reference sequence). The CDR3 DNA is TGCAGTGCACCCTCGGTGAGGGGTTCTTATAATTCACCCCTCCACTTT. This translates into CSAPSVRGSYNSPLHF.

This clonotype was detected only a few times. Mismatch with germline at one junction end may stem from a read error. V usage is TRBV6-1 and J usage is TRBJ2-7; a weak D match, TRBD1 (6 bases). The CDR3 runs to 13 residues. In germline, CDR1 is MNHNS, CDR2 SASEGT. The CDR3: CASTPEGMETGDF. As DNA, the CDR3 is TGTGCCAGCACCCCCGAGGGGATGGAGACAGGAGACTTC.

This clonotype was recorded at least ten times. V gene TRBV6-1 combines with J gene TRBJ2-2; D may be TRBD2 (5 bases). The V gene lost 6 bases and the J gene lost 7 bases, with 15 bases spanning the gap. The CDR3 runs to 14 residues. Per the germline V gene, CDR1 is MNHNS and CDR2 is SASEGT. Here the CDR3 reads CASRLRGPNGELFF. CDR3 bases: TGTGCCAGCAGGCTGAGAGGGCCTAACGGGGAGCTGTTTTTT.

V gene TRBV30 combines with J gene TRBJ2-6; D tentatively reads TRBD1 or TRBD2 (5 bases each). The CDR3 totals 15 residues. Germline V gives CDR1 GTSNPN, CDR2 SVGIG (reference sequence). The ends were cut back, 4 bases at V and 3 bases at J, with 13 bases in the middle. CDR3 DNA sequence: TGTGCCTGGATCCTACGAGGGGTTGGGGCCAACGTCCTGACTTTC. It is translated as CAWILRGVGANVLTF. Complete variable domain (other parts from reference TRBV30 and TRBJ2-6): SQTIHQWPATLVQPVGSPLSLECTVEGTSNPNLYWYRQAAGRGLQLLFYSVGIGQISSEVPQNLSASRPQDRQFILSSKKLLLSDSGFYLCAWILRGVGANVLTFGAGSRLTVL.

V and J are TRBV12-3 or TRBV12-4 and TRBJ1-5; D gene ambiguous. With 1 base removed from V and 5 bases from J, the gap between germline ends came to 3 bases. This CDR3 region has 12 residues. The CDR3 bases are TGTGCCAGCAGTTTAGAATATCAGCCCCAGCATTTT. Its translation is CASSLEYQPQHF.

The table lists this clonotype with many counts. The chain recombines TRBV14 with TRBJ1-2; no clear D. This CDR3 has 12 amino acids. Germline-derived CDR1 and CDR2 are SGHDN and FVKESK. The V gene lost 4 bases and the J gene lost 4 bases, with 7 bases spanning the gap. The CDR3 here is CASSPNGYGYTF. CDR3 DNA sequence: TGTGCCAGCAGCCCCAATGGCTATGGCTACACCTTC. The complete variable domain, with remaining parts taken from reference TRBV14 and TRBJ1-2, reads EAGVTQFPSHSVIEKGQTVTLRCDPISGHDNLYWYRRVMGKEIKFLLHFVKESKQDESGMPNNRFLAERTGGTYSTLKVQPAELEDSGVYFCASSPNGYGYTFGSGTRLTVV.

This clonotype was counted between two and nine times. The chain has TRBV14 and TRBJ1-2, with D hard to call. The CDR3 has 12 amino acids. Per the germline V gene, CDR1 is SGHDN and CDR2 is FVKESK. Trimming pared 3 bases from V and 4 bases from J, leaving 6 bases between. The CDR3 protein is CASSQRAYGYTF. The DNA of the CDR3 is TGTGCCAGCAGCCAGAGGGCCTATGGCTACACCTTC.

This clonotype was counted ten times or more. This chain uses TRBV25-1 with TRBJ1-2, with 9 bases matching TRBD1. V was clipped by 2 bases and J by 7 bases; unmatched bases: 8. The CDR3 is 15 amino acids. Germline assignment: CDR1 MGHDK and CDR2 SYGVNS. DNA of the CDR3: TGTGCCAGCAGTGAAGGGGACAGGGCTCTCAGTGGCTACACCTTC. Amino acid sequence: CASSEGDRALSGYTF.

In its sample, this clonotype was seen a few times. This chain uses TRBV7-2 with TRBJ2-5, with a weak D call TRBD1 (6 bases). The CDR3 has 14 amino acids. Germline loops: CDR1 SGHTA, CDR2 FQGNSA. Trimming removed 3 bases from V and 3 bases from J, with 11 bases in between. CDR3 loop: CASSFRTGKETQYF. CDR3 nucleotides: TGTGCCAGCAGCTTCAGAACAGGGAAAGAGACCCAGTACTTC.

This clonotype came up many times. The gene calls are TRBV30 and TRBJ1-2, with D uncertain. Germline V gives CDR1 GTSNPN, CDR2 SVGIG (reference sequence). This CDR3 region has 11 residues. V lost 4 bases and J 7 bases, leaving 10 bases between the germline ends. The DNA for the CDR3 is TGTGCCTGGACATCTTTCGCTGGCTACACCTTC. It specifies CAWTSFAGYTF.

This clonotype came up a few times. This sequence joins TRBV30 and TRBJ1-1; maybe TRBD1 (6 bases). CDR1 is GTSNPN and CDR2 is SVGIG in the germline V gene (reference sequence). The V and J ends lost 6 bases and 0 bases respectively, with 14 bases between them. The CDR3 runs to 14 residues. This chain's CDR3 is CACGWGHLNTEAFF. DNA for the CDR3: TGTGCCTGCGGTTGGGGGCATCTGAACACTGAAGCTTTCTTT.

Comments on this clonotype: A read error may be the cause here, since a much bigger clone is one base away. The chain links TRBV11-2 to TRBJ1-3; D call uncertain. This CDR3 region has 16 residues. The germline gives CDR1 SGHAT, CDR2 FQNNGV. CDR3 residues: CASSAFRPTSRNTIYF. The CDR3 nucleotides read TGTGCCAGCAGCGCCTTTCGACCGACCTCTAGAAACACCATATATTTT.